The text below deals with one T cell receptor (beta chain). The antigen is not known. The data derive from a study of T cell repertoires in cytomegalovirus infection. About the research overall: Newly reported HLA-C-restricted and thoroughly characterized HLA-B-restricted CMV epitopes were employed. The public TCR beta signatures pointed to both CMV infection and matching HLA type. The study, taken as a whole, reports: It was HLA-C-restricted CMV-specific TCR beta clonotypes that dominated the response ex vivo. Pooled public TCR beta family frequency picked out CMV carriers with the relevant HLA.

Trimming pared 6 bases from V and 10 bases from J, leaving 13 bases between. The CDR3 consists of 12 residues. Per the germline V gene, CDR1 is LNHDA and CDR2 is SQIVND (reference sequence). TCRdb fed the reads into MiXCR, producing one record per CDR3 protein. The sample gives 250,000 to 300,000 distinct CDR3 sequences, approximately 22% of which show up once; roughly 20% is in the top ten. Sequences were derived from cultured PBMCs, sampled from culture after CMV antigen stimulation. This rearrangement joins TRBV19 to TRBJ2-1; D is perhaps TRBD1 (5 bases). The clonotype originates from a human donor in good health (CMV status not recorded). Some clones in this sample may be carry-over from other donors' samples. For the CDR3, the DNA is TGTGCCAGTAGACAGGTGGGGTCCGAGCAGTTCTTC. It encodes CASRQVGSEQFF.